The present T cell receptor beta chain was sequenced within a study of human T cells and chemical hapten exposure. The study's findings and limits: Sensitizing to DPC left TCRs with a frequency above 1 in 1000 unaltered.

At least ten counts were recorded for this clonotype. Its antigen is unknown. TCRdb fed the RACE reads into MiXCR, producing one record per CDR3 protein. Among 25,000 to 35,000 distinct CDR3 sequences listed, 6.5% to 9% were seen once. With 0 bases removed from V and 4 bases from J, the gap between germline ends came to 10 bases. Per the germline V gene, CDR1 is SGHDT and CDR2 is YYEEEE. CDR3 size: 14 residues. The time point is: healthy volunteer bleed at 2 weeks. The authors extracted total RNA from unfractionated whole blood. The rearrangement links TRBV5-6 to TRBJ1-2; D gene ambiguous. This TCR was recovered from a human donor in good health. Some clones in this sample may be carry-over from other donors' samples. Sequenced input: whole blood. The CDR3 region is CASSLAGSIYGYTF. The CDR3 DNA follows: TGTGCCAGCAGCTTGGCGGGTTCGATCTATGGCTACACCTTC. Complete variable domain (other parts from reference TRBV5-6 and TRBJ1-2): DAGVTQSPTHLIKTRGQQVTLRCSPKSGHDTVSWYQQALGQGPQFIFQYYEEEERQRGNFPDRFSGHQFPNYSSELNVNALLLGDSALYLCASSLAGSIYGYTFGSGTRLTVV.